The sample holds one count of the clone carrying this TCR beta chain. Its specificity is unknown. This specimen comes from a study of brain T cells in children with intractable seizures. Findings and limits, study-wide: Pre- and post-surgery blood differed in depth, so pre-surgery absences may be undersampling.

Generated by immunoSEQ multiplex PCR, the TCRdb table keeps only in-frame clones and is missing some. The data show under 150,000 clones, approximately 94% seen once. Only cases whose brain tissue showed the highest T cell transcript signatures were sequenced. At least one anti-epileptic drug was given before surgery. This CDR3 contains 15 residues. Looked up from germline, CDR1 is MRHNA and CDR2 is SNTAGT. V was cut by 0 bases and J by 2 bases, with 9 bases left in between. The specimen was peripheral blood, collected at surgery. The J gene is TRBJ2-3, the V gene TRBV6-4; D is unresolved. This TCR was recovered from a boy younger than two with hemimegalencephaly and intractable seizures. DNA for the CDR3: TGTGCCAGCAGTGACTCCCCTTGCTCCACAGATACGCAGTATTTT. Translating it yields CASSDSPCSTDTQYF.